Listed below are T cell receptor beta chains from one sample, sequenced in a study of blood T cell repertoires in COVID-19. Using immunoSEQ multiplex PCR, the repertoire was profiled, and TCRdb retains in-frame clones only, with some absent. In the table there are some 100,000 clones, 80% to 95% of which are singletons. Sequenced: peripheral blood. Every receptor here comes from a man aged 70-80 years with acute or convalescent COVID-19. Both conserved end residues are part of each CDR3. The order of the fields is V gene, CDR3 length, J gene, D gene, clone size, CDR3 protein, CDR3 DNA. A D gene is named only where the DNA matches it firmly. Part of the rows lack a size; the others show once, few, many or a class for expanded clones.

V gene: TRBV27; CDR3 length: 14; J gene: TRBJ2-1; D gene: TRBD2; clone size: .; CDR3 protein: CASSIGLADNEQFF; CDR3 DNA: TGTGCCAGCAGTATAGGACTAGCTGACAATGAGCAGTTCTTC
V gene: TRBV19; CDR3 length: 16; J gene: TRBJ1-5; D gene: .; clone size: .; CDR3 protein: CASSITAGLSNQPQHF; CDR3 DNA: TGTGCCAGTAGTATAACGGCAGGGCTTAGCAATCAGCCCCAGCATTTT
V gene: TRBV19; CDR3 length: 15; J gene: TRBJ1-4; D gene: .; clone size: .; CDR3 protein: CASSINQGLDEKLFF; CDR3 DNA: TGTGCCAGTAGTATTAATCAGGGGTTGGATGAAAAACTGTTTTTT
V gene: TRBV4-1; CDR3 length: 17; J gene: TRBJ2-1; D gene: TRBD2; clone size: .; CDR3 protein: CASSQVTGTINNNEQFF; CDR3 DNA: TGCGCCAGCAGCCAAGTCACCGGGACTATCAACAACAATGAGCAGTTCTTC
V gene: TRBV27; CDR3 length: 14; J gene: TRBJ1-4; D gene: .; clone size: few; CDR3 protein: CASSAAGGGEKLFF; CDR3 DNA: TGTGCCAGCAGTGCCGCGGGAGGAGGTGAAAAACTGTTTTTT
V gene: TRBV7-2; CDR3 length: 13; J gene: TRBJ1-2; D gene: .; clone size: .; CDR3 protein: CASSDRQNYGYTF; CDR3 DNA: TGTGCCAGCAGCGATCGACAGAACTATGGCTACACCTTC
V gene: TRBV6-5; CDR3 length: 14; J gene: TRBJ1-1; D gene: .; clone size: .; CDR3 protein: CASSMTGVGTKAFF; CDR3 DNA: TGTGCCAGCAGTATGACAGGCGTTGGGACGAAAGCTTTCTTT
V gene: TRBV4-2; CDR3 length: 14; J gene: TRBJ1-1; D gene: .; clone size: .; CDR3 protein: CASSQDPVSAEAFF; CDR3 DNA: TGTGCCAGCAGCCAAGACCCAGTGTCTGCTGAAGCTTTCTTT
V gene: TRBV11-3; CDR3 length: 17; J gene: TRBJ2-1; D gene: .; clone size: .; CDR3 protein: CASSPRLGSGSYNEQFF; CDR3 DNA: TGTGCCAGCAGCCCCAGGCTCGGGAGTGGCTCCTACAATGAGCAGTTCTTC
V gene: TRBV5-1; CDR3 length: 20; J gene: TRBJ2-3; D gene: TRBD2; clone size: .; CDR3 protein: CASSSKGLLGLAGDTDTQYF; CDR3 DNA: TGCGCCAGCAGCTCGAAGGGACTATTGGGACTAGCGGGGGATACAGATACGCAGTATTTT
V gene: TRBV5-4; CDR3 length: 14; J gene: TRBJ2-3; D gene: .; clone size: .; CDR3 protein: CASSWAEGFNTQYF; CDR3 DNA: TGTGCCAGCAGCTGGGCGGAGGGATTTAATACGCAGTATTTT
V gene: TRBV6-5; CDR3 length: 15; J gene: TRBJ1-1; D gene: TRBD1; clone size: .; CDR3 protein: CASSSLGQGKTEAFF; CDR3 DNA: TGTGCCAGCAGTTCGCTTGGACAGGGGAAAACTGAAGCTTTCTTT
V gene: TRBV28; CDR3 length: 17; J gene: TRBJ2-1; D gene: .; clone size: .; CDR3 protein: CASIPGGQGLYINEQFF; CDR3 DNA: TGTGCCAGCATCCCAGGGGGTCAGGGACTGTATATAAATGAGCAGTTCTTC
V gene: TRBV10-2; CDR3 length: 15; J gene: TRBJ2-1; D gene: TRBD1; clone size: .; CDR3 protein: CASSSPGQAYNEQFF; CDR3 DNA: TGCGCCAGCAGCTCACCGGGACAGGCTTACAATGAGCAGTTCTTC
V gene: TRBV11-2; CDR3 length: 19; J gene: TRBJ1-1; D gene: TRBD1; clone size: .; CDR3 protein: CASSAEGVFAGGRNTEAFF; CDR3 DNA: TGTGCCAGCAGCGCGGAGGGCGTGTTTGCAGGGGGACGGAACACTGAAGCTTTCTTT
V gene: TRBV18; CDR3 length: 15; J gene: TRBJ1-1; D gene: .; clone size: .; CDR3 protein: CASSPVSGLNTEAFF; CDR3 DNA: TGTGCCAGCTCACCAGTATCAGGGCTGAACACTGAAGCTTTCTTT
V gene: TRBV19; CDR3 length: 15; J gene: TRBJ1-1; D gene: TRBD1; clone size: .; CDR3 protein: CASSMGQGGLTEAFF; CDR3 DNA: TGTGCCAGTAGTATGGGACAGGGGGGTCTCACTGAAGCTTTCTTT
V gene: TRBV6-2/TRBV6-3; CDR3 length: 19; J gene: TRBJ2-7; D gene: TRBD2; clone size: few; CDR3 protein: CASSSPLAGALQRYYEQYF; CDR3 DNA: TGTGCCAGCAGCTCCCCCCTAGCGGGCGCCCTCCAAAGGTACTACGAGCAGTACTTC
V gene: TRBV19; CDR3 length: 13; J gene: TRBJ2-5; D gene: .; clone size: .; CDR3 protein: CASSSQGEETQYF; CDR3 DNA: TGTGCCAGTAGTTCTCAAGGGGAAGAGACCCAGTACTTC
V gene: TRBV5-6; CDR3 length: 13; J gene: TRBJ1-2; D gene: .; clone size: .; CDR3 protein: CASSLTANYGYTF; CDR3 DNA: TGTGCCAGCAGCCTGACAGCTAACTATGGCTACACCTTC
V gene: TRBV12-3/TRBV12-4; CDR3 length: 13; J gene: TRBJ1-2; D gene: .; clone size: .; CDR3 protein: CASGEQAADGYTF; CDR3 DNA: TGTGCCAGCGGGGAACAGGCGGCGGATGGCTACACCTTC
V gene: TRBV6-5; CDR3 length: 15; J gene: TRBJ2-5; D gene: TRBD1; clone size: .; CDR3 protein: CASSYSGQGTETQYF; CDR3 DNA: TGTGCCAGCAGTTACTCGGGACAGGGGACGGAGACCCAGTACTTC
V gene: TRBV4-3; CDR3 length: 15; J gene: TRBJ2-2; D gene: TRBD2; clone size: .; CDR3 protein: CASSQASGRGWELFF; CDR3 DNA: TGCGCCAGCAGCCAAGCTAGCGGGAGGGGCTGGGAGCTGTTTTTT
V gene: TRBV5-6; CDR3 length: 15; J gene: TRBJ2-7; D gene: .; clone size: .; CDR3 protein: CASSLTVLSSYEQYF; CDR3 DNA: TGTGCCAGCAGCCTCACAGTTTTATCCTCCTACGAGCAGTACTTC
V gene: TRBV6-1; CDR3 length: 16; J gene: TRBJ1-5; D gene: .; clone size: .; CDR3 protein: CASSDYRGYSNQPQHF; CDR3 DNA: TGTGCCAGCAGTGATTATCGGGGGTATAGCAATCAGCCCCAGCATTTT
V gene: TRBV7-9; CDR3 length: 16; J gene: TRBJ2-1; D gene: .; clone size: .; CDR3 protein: CASSSIFDRKGNEQFF; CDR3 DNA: TGTGCCAGCAGCTCGATATTTGACAGGAAAGGCAATGAGCAGTTCTTC
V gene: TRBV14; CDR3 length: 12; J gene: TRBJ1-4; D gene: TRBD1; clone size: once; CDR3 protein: CASSSQGQVLFF; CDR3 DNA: TGTGCCAGCAGTTCACAGGGGCAGGTGCTGTTTTTT
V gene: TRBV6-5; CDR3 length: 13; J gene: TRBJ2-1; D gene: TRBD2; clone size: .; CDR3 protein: CASSLAGGNEQFF; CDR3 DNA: TGTGCCAGCAGTTTAGCGGGGGGCAATGAGCAGTTCTTC
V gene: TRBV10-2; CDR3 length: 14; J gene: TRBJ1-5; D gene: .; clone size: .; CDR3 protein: CASSESGSNQPQHF; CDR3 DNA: TGCGCCAGCAGTGAGTCGGGCAGCAATCAGCCCCAGCATTTT
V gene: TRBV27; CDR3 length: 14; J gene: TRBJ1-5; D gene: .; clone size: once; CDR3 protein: CASSFTGPHQPQHF; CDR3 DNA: TGTGCCAGCAGTTTCACAGGACCTCATCAGCCCCAGCATTTT
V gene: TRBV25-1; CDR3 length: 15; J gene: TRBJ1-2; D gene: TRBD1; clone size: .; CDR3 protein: CASSEPGQAHYGYTF; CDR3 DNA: TGTGCCAGCAGTGAGCCGGGACAGGCCCACTATGGCTACACCTTC
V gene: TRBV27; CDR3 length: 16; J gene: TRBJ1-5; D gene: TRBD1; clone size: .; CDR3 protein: CASALGGGILNQPQHF; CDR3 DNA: TGTGCCAGCGCCCTAGGGGGCGGGATCCTCAATCAGCCCCAGCATTTT
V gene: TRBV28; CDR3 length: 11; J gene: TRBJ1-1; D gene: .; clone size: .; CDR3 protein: CASTGATEAFF; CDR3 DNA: TGTGCCAGCACAGGGGCGACTGAAGCTTTCTTT
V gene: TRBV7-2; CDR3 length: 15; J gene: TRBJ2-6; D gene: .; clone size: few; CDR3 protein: CASSLSRSGANVLTF; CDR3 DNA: TGTGCCAGCAGCTTAAGTCGGAGTGGGGCCAACGTCCTGACTTTC
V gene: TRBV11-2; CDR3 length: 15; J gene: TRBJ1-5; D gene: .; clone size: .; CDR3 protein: CASSSDSISNQPQHF; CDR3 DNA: TGTGCCAGCAGTTCGGACAGTATTAGCAATCAGCCCCAGCATTTT
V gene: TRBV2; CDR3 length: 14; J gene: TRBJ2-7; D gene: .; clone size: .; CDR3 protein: CASSADYYSYEQYF; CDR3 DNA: TGTGCCAGCAGCGCAGACTACTATTCCTACGAGCAGTACTTC
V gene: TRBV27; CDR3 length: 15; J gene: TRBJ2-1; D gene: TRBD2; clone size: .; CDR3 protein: CASSPSSGGRGEQFF; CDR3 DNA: TGTGCCAGCAGTCCATCTAGCGGGGGGCGGGGTGAGCAGTTCTTC
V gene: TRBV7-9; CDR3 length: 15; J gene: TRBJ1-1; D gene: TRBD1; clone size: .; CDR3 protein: CASTRPPPGGTEAFF; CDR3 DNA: TGTGCCAGCACCCGCCCCCCCCCAGGGGGGACTGAAGCTTTCTTT
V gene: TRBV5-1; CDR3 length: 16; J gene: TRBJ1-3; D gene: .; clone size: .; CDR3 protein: CASSQILQGPGNTIYF; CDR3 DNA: TGCGCCAGCAGCCAGATTCTACAGGGACCTGGAAACACCATATATTTT
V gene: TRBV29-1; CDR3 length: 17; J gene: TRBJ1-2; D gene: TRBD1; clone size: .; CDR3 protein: CSVEKFGGQTTHYGYTF; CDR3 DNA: TGCAGCGTTGAAAAATTTGGGGGACAGACAACCCACTATGGCTACACCTTC
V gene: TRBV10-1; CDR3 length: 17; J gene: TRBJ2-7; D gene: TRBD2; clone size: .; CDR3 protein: CASSEASGGPRNYEQYF; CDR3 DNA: TGCGCCAGCAGTGAGGCGAGCGGGGGGCCCCGAAACTACGAGCAGTACTTC
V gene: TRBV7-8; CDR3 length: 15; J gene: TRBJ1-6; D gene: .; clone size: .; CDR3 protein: CASSPPAGKNSPLHF; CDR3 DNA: TGTGCCAGCAGCCCCCCAGCGGGGAAGAATTCACCCCTCCACTTT
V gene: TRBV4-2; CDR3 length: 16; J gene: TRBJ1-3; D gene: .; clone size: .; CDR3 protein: CASSQDLTLLGNTIYF; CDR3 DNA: TGTGCCAGCAGCCAAGATCTGACACTCCTGGGAAACACCATATATTTT
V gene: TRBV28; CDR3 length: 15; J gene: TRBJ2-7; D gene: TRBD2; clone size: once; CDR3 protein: CASSLLAGGPYEQYF; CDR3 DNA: TGTGCCAGCAGTTTACTAGCGGGAGGGCCCTACGAGCAGTACTTC
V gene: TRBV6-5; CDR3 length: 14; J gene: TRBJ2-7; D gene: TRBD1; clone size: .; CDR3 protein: CATNQGDISYEQYF; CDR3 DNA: TGTGCCACCAACCAGGGGGACATCTCCTACGAGCAGTACTTC
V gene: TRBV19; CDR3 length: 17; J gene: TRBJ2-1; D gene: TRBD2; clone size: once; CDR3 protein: CASSIGASGRAWNEQFF; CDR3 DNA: TGTGCCAGTAGTATCGGGGCTAGCGGGAGGGCTTGGAATGAGCAGTTCTTC
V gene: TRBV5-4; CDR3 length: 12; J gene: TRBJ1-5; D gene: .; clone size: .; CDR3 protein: CASSLDTQPQHF; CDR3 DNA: TGTGCCAGCAGCTTGGACACTCAGCCCCAGCATTTT
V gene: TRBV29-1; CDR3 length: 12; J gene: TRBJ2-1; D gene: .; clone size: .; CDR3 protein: CSVPPTGPGQFF; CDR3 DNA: TGCAGCGTTCCACCCACAGGGCCAGGGCAGTTCTTC
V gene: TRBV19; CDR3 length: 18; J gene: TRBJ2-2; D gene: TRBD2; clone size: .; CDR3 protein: CASSLQTLAGGSTGELFF; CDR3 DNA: TGTGCCAGTAGTCTCCAAACCCTAGCGGGGGGTTCCACCGGGGAGCTGTTTTTT
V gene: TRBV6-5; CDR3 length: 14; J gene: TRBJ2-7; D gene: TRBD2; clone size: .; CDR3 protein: CASSFGLAGSEQYF; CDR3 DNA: TGTGCCAGCAGTTTTGGACTAGCTGGGTCCGAGCAGTACTTC
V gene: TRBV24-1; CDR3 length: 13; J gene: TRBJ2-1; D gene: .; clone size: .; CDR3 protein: CATNRDPHNEQFF; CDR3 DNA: TGTGCCACCAACAGGGATCCCCACAATGAGCAGTTCTTC
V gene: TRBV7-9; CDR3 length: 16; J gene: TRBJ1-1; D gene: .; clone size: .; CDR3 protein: CASSLVGGRLNTEAFF; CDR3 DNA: TGTGCCAGCAGCTTAGTGGGAGGCAGATTGAACACTGAAGCTTTCTTT
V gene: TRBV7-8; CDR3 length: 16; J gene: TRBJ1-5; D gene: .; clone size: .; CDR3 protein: CASSLNHREINQPQHF; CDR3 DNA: TGTGCCAGCAGCTTAAATCACAGGGAGATCAATCAGCCCCAGCATTTT
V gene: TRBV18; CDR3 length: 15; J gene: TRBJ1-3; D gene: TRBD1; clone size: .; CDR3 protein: CASSPRDSLWNTIYF; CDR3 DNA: TGTGCCAGCTCACCACGGGACAGTCTCTGGAACACCATATATTTT
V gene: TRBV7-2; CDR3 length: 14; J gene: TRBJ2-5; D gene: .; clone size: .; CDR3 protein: CASSFLAEQETQYF; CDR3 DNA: TGTGCCAGCAGCTTTCTAGCCGAACAAGAGACCCAGTACTTC
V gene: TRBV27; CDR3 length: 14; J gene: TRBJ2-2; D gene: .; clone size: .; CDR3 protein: CASSSSGFTGELFF; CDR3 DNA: TGTGCCAGCAGTTCTTCAGGATTCACCGGGGAGCTGTTTTTT
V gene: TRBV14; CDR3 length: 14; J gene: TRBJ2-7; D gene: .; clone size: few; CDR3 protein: CASSPRRNSYEQYF; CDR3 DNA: TGTGCCAGCAGCCCTCGGCGGAACTCCTACGAGCAGTACTTC
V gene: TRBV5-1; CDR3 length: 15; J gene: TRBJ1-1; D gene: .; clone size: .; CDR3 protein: CASSLFRGRNTEAFF; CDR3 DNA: TGCGCCAGCAGCTTGTTTCGAGGGCGGAACACTGAAGCTTTCTTT
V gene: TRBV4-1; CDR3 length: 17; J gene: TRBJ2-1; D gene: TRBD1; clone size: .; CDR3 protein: CASSQVVGTGDLSEQFF; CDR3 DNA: TGCGCCAGCAGCCAAGTGGTGGGAACAGGGGATTTGTCAGAGCAGTTCTTC
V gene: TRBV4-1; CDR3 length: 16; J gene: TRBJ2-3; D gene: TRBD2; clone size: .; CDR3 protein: CASSQVGTSGSDTQYF; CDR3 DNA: TGCGCCAGCAGCCAAGTAGGGACTAGCGGTTCAGATACGCAGTATTTT